A single sample is the source of the 27 T cell receptor beta chains below, sequenced in a study of blood T cell repertoires in COVID-19. The table came from immunoSEQ multiplex PCR; TCRdb's copy has only in-frame clones and leaves some out. The repertoire consists of 170,000 or so clones, with 85% to 90% occurring once and the leading ten covering roughly 7%. Input material: peripheral blood. The receptors originated from a man aged 50 to 60 with active or convalescent COVID-19.

V usage is TRBV5-4 and J usage is TRBJ2-7, with a tentative D call TRBD2 (5 bases). This CDR3 spans 15 amino acids. Deletions cut 0 bases from V and 1 base from J, with 11 bases between. Germline loops: CDR1 SGHNT, CDR2 YYREEE (reference sequence). CDR3 residues: CASSLVMSGSYEQYF. In DNA, the CDR3 is TGTGCCAGCAGCTTGGTCATGTCGGGATCCTACGAGCAGTACTTC.

The chain is built from TRBV2 and TRBJ2-7; a weak D match, TRBD1 (5 bases). Per the germline V gene, CDR1 is SNHLY and CDR2 is FYNNEI. V lost 8 bases and J 2 bases, leaving 13 bases between the germline ends. The CDR3 covers 13 residues. CDR3 in DNA: TGTGCCAGCGGGGCTCCAGGAACCTACGAGCAGTACTTC. This gives the protein CASGAPGTYEQYF. The full variable domain, its missing parts supplied by reference TRBV2 and TRBJ2-7, is EPEVTQTPSHQVTQMGQEVILRCVPISNHLYFYWYRQILGQKVEFLVSFYNNEISEKSEIFDDQFSVERPDGSNFTLKIRSTKLEDSAMYFCASGAPGTYEQYFGPGTRLTVT.

The chain combines TRBV5-4 with TRBJ1-3; TRBD1 is a possible D gene (6 bases). The germline V gene has CDR1 SGHNT and CDR2 YYREEE (reference sequence). The V end was cut by 0 bases, the J end by 2 bases, with 12 bases between. There are 16 residues in the CDR3. The CDR3 spells CASSLDGGAPGNTIYF. CDR3 sequence (DNA): TGTGCCAGCAGCTTGGATGGGGGCGCGCCTGGAAACACCATATATTTT.

For this clone: Relative to the germline gene, one junction end is altered; a read error may explain this. The chain couples TRBV25-1 to TRBJ2-1; tentative D call: TRBD2 (5 bases). The CDR3 totals 13 residues. Per the germline V gene, CDR1 is MGHDK and CDR2 is SYGVNS. The CDR3 loop is CASSRDTYNEQFF. CDR3 sequence (DNA): TGCGCCAGCAGTCGGGATACCTACAATGAGCAGTTCTTC.

This chain links TRBV7-2 with TRBJ2-5; 7 bases are shared with TRBD2. Losses at the gene ends were 1 base for V and 5 bases for J; bases not matched to a gene: 4. The CDR3 is 14 residues long. From germline, CDR1 is SGHTA and CDR2 FQGNSA. CDR3 in DNA: TGTGCCAGCAGCTTAGGGACTAGTGTGGAGACCCAGTACTTC. Translated, it gives CASSLGTSVETQYF.

The chain recombines TRBV7-9 with TRBJ2-1, with 7 bases that match TRBD2. V dropped 1 base and J dropped 3; count of bases not matched to a gene: 3. In germline, CDR1 is SEHNR, CDR2 FQNEAQ (reference sequence). This CDR3 contains 15 residues. In DNA, the CDR3 is TGTGCCAGCAGCTTAGGGCTAGCGGTCTACAATGAGCAGTTCTTC. Protein sequence: CASSLGLAVYNEQFF. Filled out from reference TRBV7-9 and TRBJ2-1, the complete variable domain reads DTGVSQNPRHKITKRGQNVTFRCDPISEHNRLYWYRQTLGQGPEFLTYFQNEAQLEKSRLLSDRFSAERPKGSFSTLEIQRTEQGDSAMYLCASSLGLAVYNEQFFGPGTRLTVL.

The genes are TRBV25-1 and TRBJ1-2, with 7 bases aligning to TRBD1. This CDR3 spans 15 amino acids. V shed 4 bases, J shed 5 bases, and the junction held 10 bases outside the gene matches. Germline V gene sequence: CDR1 MGHDK, CDR2 SYGVNS. The CDR3 loop reads CASSATGAEWYGYTF. The CDR3, as DNA: TGTGCCAGCAGTGCCACAGGGGCCGAGTGGTATGGCTACACCTTC.

This clone has just a few counts. The chain joins TRBV5-5 to TRBJ2-3, with 9 bases fitting TRBD2. Germline V gene lookup returns CDR1 SGHKS and CDR2 YYEKEE (reference sequence). CDR3 length: 16 residues. J lost 3 bases, V lost 0 bases, and 5 bases had no gene match. The CDR3 loop is CASSLGGGRGTDTQYF. Here the CDR3 DNA reads TGTGCCAGCAGCTTGGGCGGCGGGAGGGGAACAGATACGCAGTATTTT.

The chain links TRBV19 to TRBJ1-2; 8 bases agree with TRBD1. There are 15 residues in the CDR3. V was pared by 3 bases and J by 3 bases, with 6 bases of the junction left unmatched. Per the germline V gene, CDR1 is LNHDA and CDR2 is SQIVND (reference sequence). The CDR3 DNA is TGTGCCAGTAGTATTCGGCAGGGGGCGGACTATGGCTACACCTTC. Translating it yields CASSIRQGADYGYTF. The full variable domain, rest sourced from reference TRBV19 and TRBJ1-2, is DGGITQSPKYLFRKEGQNVTLSCEQNLNHDAMYWYRQDPGQGLRLIYYSQIVNDFQKGDIAEGYSVSREKKESFPLTVTSAQKNPTAFYLCASSIRQGADYGYTFGSGTRLTVV.

The chain has TRBV7-8 and TRBJ1-2; 7 bases are shared with TRBD1. Germline V gene data show CDR1 as SGHVS and CDR2 as FQNEAQ. V was pared by 6 bases and J by 7 bases, with 11 bases of the junction left unmatched. This CDR3 has 14 amino acids. Here the CDR3 reads CASRQVEQGPGYTF. The CDR3 DNA follows: TGTGCCAGCAGACAAGTGGAACAGGGGCCTGGCTACACCTTC.

The V and J genes are TRBV4-1 and TRBJ2-1; 8 nucleotides line up with TRBD2. Germline lookup yields CDR1 MGHRA and CDR2 YSYEKL. V lost 0 bases, J lost 10 bases, and 11 bases stayed unmatched. The CDR3 totals 16 residues. The CDR3 reads CASSQELRLAGKEQFF. CDR3 in DNA: TGCGCCAGCAGCCAAGAATTACGGCTAGCGGGTAAGGAGCAGTTCTTC.

The V call is TRBV15, the J call TRBJ2-5; 10 nucleotides line up with TRBD2. The CDR3 is made up of 19 amino acids. The germline CDR1 and CDR2 sequences are LNHNV and YYDKDF (reference sequence). J gave up 2 bases and V 0 bases, and 12 bases lay outside the gene matches. This chain's CDR3 is CATSRDTLSSGGPQETQYF. The CDR3 DNA reads TGTGCCACCAGCAGAGATACCTTGAGTAGCGGGGGGCCACAAGAGACCCAGTACTTC.

This clone was seen only a few times. The gene calls are TRBV4-1 and TRBJ2-7; 7 positions agree with TRBD1. Germline assignment: CDR1 MGHRA and CDR2 YSYEKL. CDR3 length: 15 amino acids. The trim removed 2 bases at V and 4 bases at J, leaving 8 bases unmatched. The CDR3 DNA reads TGCGCCAGCAGCCAAAGTTTGACAGGGCAATACGAGCAGTACTTC. It yields the protein CASSQSLTGQYEQYF.

This chain uses TRBV7-2 with TRBJ1-1, with 7 bases matching TRBD1. J lost 2 bases, V lost 5 bases, and 5 bases had no gene match. The germline V gene has CDR1 SGHTA and CDR2 FQGNSA. The CDR3 totals 14 residues. In DNA, the CDR3 is TGTGCCAGCAGCCCGCACAGGGGAAACACTGAAGCTTTCTTT. Its protein is CASSPHRGNTEAFF.

V and J are TRBV6-5 and TRBJ1-3; D not certain. The CDR3 extends over 13 amino acids. Per germline, CDR1 MNHEY and CDR2 SVGAGI. Trimming removed 5 bases at V and 4 bases at J, with 9 bases between. The CDR3 nucleotides read TGTGCCAGCAGTCTATCCTCGGGAAACACCATATATTTT. Its translation: CASSLSSGNTIYF.

The chain is built from TRBV5-4 and TRBJ2-3; 7 nucleotides agree with TRBD2. CDR1 SGHNT and CDR2 YYREEE come from the germline V gene (reference sequence). V lost 4 bases to trimming and J lost 8 bases; unmatched junction nucleotides: 10. CDR3 length: 14 residues. The CDR3 sequence: CASSPGSGEGTQYF. CDR3 nucleotides: TGTGCCAGCAGCCCTGGGAGCGGGGAGGGTACGCAGTATTTT.

This clone was found once. CDR3 sequence reads: CASSITLVRSYEQYF. The CDR3 nucleotides read TGTGCCAGTAGTATAACGCTTGTCCGGTCCTACGAGCAGTACTTC. The gene calls are TRBV19 and TRBJ2-7; D remains ambiguous. Germline values: CDR1 LNHDA, CDR2 SQIVND (reference sequence). The CDR3 spans 15 residues. Trimming left V 2 bases short and J 1 base short, with 12 bases between.

In this sample, this clone turned up once. This chain links TRBV14 with TRBJ1-2; D might be TRBD1 (6 bases). Per the germline V gene, CDR1 is SGHDN and CDR2 is FVKESK. The CDR3 sequence is 12 residues long. Between the trimmed V and J ends, which lost 3 bases and 4 bases, there was a span of 6 bases. For the CDR3, the DNA is TGTGCCAGCAGCCAGGGGGCCTATGGCTACACCTTC. Protein: CASSQGAYGYTF.

The V and J genes are TRBV9 and TRBJ2-5; TRBD2 is a possible D gene (6 bases). Germline V lookup: CDR1 SGDLS, CDR2 YYNGEE. The CDR3 has 14 residues. V gave up 0 bases and J gave up 4 bases, with 10 bases separating them. The CDR3 reads CASSVGGGGETQYF. DNA of the CDR3: TGTGCCAGCAGCGTAGGGGGAGGCGGAGAGACCCAGTACTTC. Full variable domain (missing parts from reference TRBV9 and TRBJ2-5): DSGVTQTPKHLITATGQRVTLRCSPRSGDLSVYWYQQSLDQGLQFLIQYYNGEERAKGNILERFSAQQFPDLHSELNLSSLELGDSALYFCASSVGGGGETQYFGPGTRLLVL.

This clone was recorded once. The chain uses TRBV7-8 and TRBJ2-7; possible D gene TRBD2, 5 bases. The CDR3 runs 13 residues. Germline assignment: CDR1 SGHVS and CDR2 FQNEAQ. V was cut by 2 bases and J by 5 bases, with 10 bases left in between. The CDR3 reads CASSLLAKHEQYF. CDR3 nucleotide sequence: TGTGCCAGCAGCTTATTAGCGAAGCACGAGCAGTACTTC.

The genes are TRBV7-6 and TRBJ2-3; 9 positions match TRBD2. Germline V gene data show CDR1 as SGHVS and CDR2 as FNYEAQ. With V trimmed by 5 bases and J by 2 bases, 11 bases remained unmatched. The CDR3 is 17 residues long. This chain's CDR3 is CASSPYVVAGATDTQYF. In DNA form, the CDR3 reads TGTGCCAGCAGCCCCTATGTGGTAGCGGGAGCCACAGATACGCAGTATTTT.

The V and J genes are TRBV27 and TRBJ1-1; 7 positions agree with TRBD1. V dropped 6 bases and J dropped 1; count of bases not matched to a gene: 5. CDR3 length equals 14 residues. Germline CDR1 MNHEY, CDR2 SMNVEV (reference sequence). CDR3 sequence: CASRHRGENTEAFF. Here the CDR3 DNA reads TGTGCCAGCAGGCACAGGGGAGAGAACACTGAAGCTTTCTTT.

V and J are TRBV6-2 or TRBV6-3 and TRBJ2-7; the D gene is possibly TRBD2 (5 bases). This CDR3 spans 15 amino acids. Germline CDR1 reads MNHEY; CDR2 reads SVGEGT. V lost 5 bases and J lost 0, with 14 bases in between. This chain's CDR3 is CASSPQRSPSYEQYF. CDR3 coding DNA: TGTGCCAGCAGTCCCCAGCGGAGCCCCTCCTACGAGCAGTACTTC.

The V gene is TRBV11-2, the J gene TRBJ2-4; 7 nucleotides line up with TRBD2. This CDR3 has 15 residues. The V gene's germline CDR1 is SGHAT and CDR2 FQNNGV. Trimming took 3 bases from V and 5 from J; bases not matched to a gene: 7. CDR3 sequence (DNA): TGTGCCAGCAGCTTCCCTAGCGGAGGCCAAAACATTCAGTACTTC. Translation: CASSFPSGGQNIQYF.

The rearrangement links TRBV27 to TRBJ1-2, with D unclear. This CDR3 comprises 14 residues. Germline V lookup: CDR1 MNHEY, CDR2 SMNVEV (reference sequence). The ends were cut back, 5 bases at V and 6 bases at J, with 16 bases in the middle. Written as DNA, the CDR3 is TGTGCCAGCAGTCTCAGAGACCTCGGAGATGGCTACACCTTC. Encoded protein: CASSLRDLGDGYTF.

V gene TRBV11-2 combines with J gene TRBJ2-1; TRBD2 aligns across 9 bases. V lost 0 bases and J lost 9; bases outside the gene matches: 12. The CDR3 is 17 amino acids. In germline, CDR1 is SGHAT, CDR2 FQNNGV. This CDR3 reads CASSLDIGGRAGGEQFF. In DNA form, the CDR3 reads TGTGCCAGCAGCTTAGATATTGGCGGGAGGGCCGGAGGTGAGCAGTTCTTC.

V is TRBV5-1 and J is TRBJ2-5; 8 bases line up with TRBD1. Trimming cost V 4 bases and J 2 bases; bases outside gene matches: 1. The CDR3 sequence is 13 residues long. From germline, CDR1 is SGHRS and CDR2 YFSETQ. The CDR3 loop reads CASSDRGQETQYF. In DNA form, the CDR3 reads TGCGCCAGCAGCGACAGGGGACAAGAGACCCAGTACTTC.